Listed here is a single T cell receptor (beta chain). The antigen is unknown. The sample comes from a study of T cells in Graves' hyperthyroidism and ophthalmopathy. Findings and limits, study-wide: The model identified upcoming ophthalmopathy a median about 6.5 months ahead of onset.

Amplification of TCR beta CDR3 regions was performed using RNA transcripts as template. A set of HTBI primers served as the primers for a first-round RT-PCR of the TCR CDR3. TCRdb analysed the multiplex PCR reads with MiXCR anew, one entry per CDR3 protein. The profile shows 300,000 to 450,000 distinct CDR3 sequences, 14% of them singletons. Germline V gene data show CDR1 as MNHNS and CDR2 as SASEGT. The ends lost 5 bases at V and 0 bases at J; junction bases unmatched: 6. CDR3 size: 18 residues. Absent ophthalmopathy progression within 18 months defined stable Graves' hyperthyroidism. Disease duration under 2 months; hyperthyroidism patients were aged 18 to 65. Fresh 10 ml peripheral blood yielded PBMCs.

Source material: blood. This sequence was found in a woman aged 55-75 years with Graves' hyperthyroidism. This chain links TRBV6-1 with TRBJ2-1; TRBD2 matches 14 bases. CDR3 sequence reads: CASSSGLAGGSSYNEQFF. The CDR3 region has the DNA TGTGCCAGCAGTTCCGGACTAGCGGGGGGAAGCTCCTACAATGAGCAGTTCTTC.